The 10 T cell receptor beta chains in this list originate from one sample, sequenced in a study of blood T cells in healthy people across ages. Together with a sample-barcoded 5' primer, a J-beta primer mix was included in a second PCR lasting roughly 6 to 12 cycles. A single record per CDR3 protein comes from TCRdb applying MiXCR to the 5' RACE reads. Of some 640,000 distinct CDR3 sequences listed, about 28% were seen once; the top ten hold about 15%. The specimen was blood. These receptors were collected from a woman aged 80 or older in good health.

This clonotype was seen at least ten times. The chain employs TRBV12-3 or TRBV12-4 and TRBJ1-2; D is undetermined. The CDR3 runs 13 residues. V gave up 5 bases and J gave up 4 bases, with 11 bases separating them. CDR3 coding DNA: TGTGCCAGCAGTCCTCAGACAACCTATGGCTACACCTTC. The encoded protein is CASSPQTTYGYTF.

There are many counts of this clonotype. The chain employs TRBV7-9 and TRBJ2-7, with a weak D call TRBD2 (5 bases). V lost 5 bases to trimming and J lost 9 bases, with 14 bases between them. Germline CDR1 is SEHNR and CDR2 is FQNEAQ (reference sequence). The CDR3 extends over 12 amino acids. Written as DNA, the CDR3 is TGTGCCAGCAGCCACGAGGGTGTAGGGCAGTACTTC. Amino acids: CASSHEGVGQYF.

This clonotype was found many times. The V call is TRBV20-1, the J call TRBJ1-1; D is unclear. This CDR3 has 12 amino acids. Trimming stripped 6 bases from V and 7 bases from J, with 15 bases between. CDR1 is DFQATT and CDR2 is SNEGSKA in the germline V gene (reference sequence). DNA of the CDR3: TGCAGTGCCCTACGGACTGTTAATGAAGCTTTCTTT. It codes for CSALRTVNEAFF.

The genes are TRBV20-1 and TRBJ2-1, with D perhaps given as TRBD1 or TRBD2 (5 bases each). Germline values: CDR1 DFQATT, CDR2 SNEGSKA (reference sequence). The CDR3 has 11 amino acids. With 7 bases removed from V and 3 bases from J, the gap between germline ends came to 7 bases. CDR3 sequence (DNA): TGCAGTGTGGGGGTCTACAATGAGCAGTTCTTC. This sequence encodes CSVGVYNEQFF.

This clonotype has more than one count but fewer than ten. This CDR3 is missing its conserved last phenylalanine or tryptophan, likely due to a read error. The chain employs TRBV3-1 and TRBJ1-1; TRBD1 matches at 8 bases. J gave up 4 bases and V 1 base, and 2 bases lay outside the gene matches. The CDR3 length is 14 residues. The germline V gene encodes CDR1 LGHDT and CDR2 YNNKEL (reference sequence). CDR3: CASSQAGGSTEAFC. Here the CDR3 DNA reads TGTGCCAGCAGCCAAGCAGGGGGCTCCACTGAAGCTTTCTGT.

Many counts were recorded for this clonotype. The chain uses TRBV20-1 and TRBJ2-7; 10 bases are a match to TRBD2. Germline values: CDR1 DFQATT, CDR2 SNEGSKA (reference sequence). With V trimmed by 5 bases and J by 6 bases, 10 bases remained unmatched. This CDR3 comprises 14 residues. The CDR3 loop reads CSADIAGGRSEQYF. For the CDR3, the DNA is TGCAGTGCTGATATAGCGGGGGGACGGAGCGAGCAGTACTTC.

This clonotype was observed once. The chain joins TRBV12-3 or TRBV12-4 to TRBJ2-7, with unresolved D. This CDR3 has 12 amino acids. Trimming stripped 3 bases from V and 7 bases from J, with 10 bases between. The CDR3 region is CASSLGLWEQYF. In DNA form, the CDR3 reads TGTGCCAGCAGTTTGGGTCTTTGGGAGCAGTACTTC.

This clonotype occurred many times. The V call is TRBV5-6, the J call TRBJ1-6; D is ambiguous. Germline V gene lookup returns CDR1 SGHDT and CDR2 YYEEEE. With 3 bases removed from V and 9 bases from J, the gap between germline ends came to 13 bases. This CDR3 has 14 amino acids. The CDR3 nucleotides are TGTGCCAGCAGCTACGACCATGTAGGTTCACCCCTCCACTTT. Protein sequence: CASSYDHVGSPLHF.

This clonotype was recorded at least ten times. The rearrangement uses TRBV6-2 or TRBV6-3 and TRBJ1-5; the D is unclear. This CDR3 has 13 residues. Trimming shortened V by 6 bases and J by 7 bases, and 13 bases separated the two germline ends. Per the germline V gene, CDR1 is MNHEY and CDR2 is SVGEGT. CDR3 sequence (DNA): TGTGCCAGCAGGGATGGTCTAGGACAGCCCCAGCATTTT. Its translation: CASRDGLGQPQHF.

This clonotype has just a few counts. This sequence joins TRBV28 and TRBJ1-2; D unresolved. V was clipped by 4 bases and J by 4 bases, with 10 bases between them. This CDR3 is built from 13 residues. Germline-derived CDR1 and CDR2 are MDHEN and SYDVKM. CDR3 DNA: TGTGCCAGCAGTTCGACCCGTCCCTATGGCTACACCTTC. This translates into CASSSTRPYGYTF.